The clone carrying this T cell receptor (beta chain) occurred a few times. Its target is unknown. A second PCR of about 6 to 11 cycles used a sample-barcoded 5' primer and a J-beta primer mix. A template-switch adaptor containing 12 random nucleotides labeled each cDNA molecule. Every individual sample yielded 2.5 million or more paired-end reads (each containing CDR3). TCRdb reanalysed the 5' RACE reads using MiXCR and keeps one entry per CDR3 protein. Of 850,000 to 950,000 distinct CDR3 sequences listed, 25% to 35% are singletons. These data are taken from a study of blood T cells in healthy people across ages. The study's findings and limits: The unsorted PBMCs prevented any conclusive comparison of naive versus antigen-experienced cells.

CDR1 is SGHVS and CDR2 is FQNEAQ in the germline V gene. This CDR3 is 15 amino acids long. V was clipped by 2 bases and J by 8 bases; unmatched bases: 7. The chain has TRBV7-8 and TRBJ2-1; 9 nucleotides line up with TRBD2. The sample consisted of blood. This receptor was identified in a woman of 80 years or more in good health. DNA of the CDR3: TGTGCCAGCAGCTTAAGAGGCGGGGGGGCCTATGAGCAGTTCTTC. Its protein is CASSLRGGGAYEQFF.